The clone carrying this T cell receptor (beta chain) was detected many times. Its antigen is undetermined. This sample is part of a study of beta chain features in type 1 diabetes. Study-wide results and limits: VDJ junctions sequenced from type 1 diabetes patients showed fewer insertions and more deletions.

Expressed TCRB transcripts were sequenced after all isolated RNA was converted to cDNA. Profiled with immunoSEQ multiplex PCR; TCRdb holds only in-frame clones, not every one. Found here are 400,000 to 450,000 clones, roughly 13% of them singletons; the top ten hold approximately 0.038%. The length of the CDR3 is 12 residues. CDR1 GTSNPN and CDR2 SVGIG come from the germline V gene (reference sequence). V lost 4 bases and J 0 bases, leaving 1 base between the germline ends. This sequence was found in a man aged 30 to 39 in good health. J is TRBJ2-6 and V is TRBV30; D ambiguous. Sequences were obtained from naive CD4+ T cells from blood. CDR3 sequence: CAWNSGANVLTF. The CDR3 DNA sequence: TGTGCCTGGAACTCTGGGGCCAACGTCCTGACTTTC.